This T cell receptor (beta chain) originates from a study of blood T cell repertoires in COVID-19. Study-level background: From the United States, Italy and Spain came samples of acute and convalescent COVID-19. T cells, B-cell-depleted T cells, or PBMCs supplied cDNA or gDNA.

Profiling relied on immunoSEQ multiplex PCR, and the TCRdb table lists in-frame clones only, not all of them. The sample yields some 210,000 clones, about nine tenths seen once. This CDR3 is built from 13 residues. V was clipped by 4 bases and J by 4 bases, with 8 bases between them. Germline loops: CDR1 MNHEY, CDR2 SMNVEV (reference sequence). Points on this clone: The identical CDR3 is also encoded by other nucleotide sequences in the sample.

The sequencing input was peripheral blood. The V gene is TRBV27, the J gene TRBJ1-5; tentatively, D is TRBD1 (5 bases). The origin of this receptor is a woman aged 40 to 50 with acute or convalescent COVID-19. The CDR3 DNA follows: TGTGCCAGCAGTTGGGGGGGTAATCAGCCCCAGCATTTT. Its protein is CASSWGGNQPQHF.